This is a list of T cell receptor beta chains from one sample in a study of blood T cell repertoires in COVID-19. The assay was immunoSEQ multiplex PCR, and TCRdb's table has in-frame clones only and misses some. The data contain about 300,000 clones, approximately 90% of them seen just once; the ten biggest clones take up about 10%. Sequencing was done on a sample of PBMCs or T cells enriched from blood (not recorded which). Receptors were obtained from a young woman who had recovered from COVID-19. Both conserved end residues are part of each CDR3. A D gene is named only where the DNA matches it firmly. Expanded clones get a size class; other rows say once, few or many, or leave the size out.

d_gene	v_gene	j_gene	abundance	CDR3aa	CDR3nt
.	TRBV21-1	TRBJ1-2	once	CASSKETGGYGYTF	TGTGCCAGCAGCAAAGAAACGGGGGGCTATGGCTACACCTTC
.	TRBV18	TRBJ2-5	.	CASSPSGYQETQYF	TGTGCCAGCTCACCATCGGGGTACCAAGAGACCCAGTACTTC
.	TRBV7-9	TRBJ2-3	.	CASSSSGLFTDTQYF	TGTGCCAGCAGCTCCTCGGGACTTTTCACAGATACGCAGTATTTT
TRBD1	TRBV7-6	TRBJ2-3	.	CASSLGGQGASGDTQYF	TGTGCCAGCAGCTTAGGCGGACAGGGGGCGAGCGGAGATACGCAGTATTTT
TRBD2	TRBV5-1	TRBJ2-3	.	CASRAGGTDTQYF	TGCGCCAGTAGAGCGGGGGGCACAGATACGCAGTATTTT
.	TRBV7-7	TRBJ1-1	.	CASSSGINTEAFF	TGTGCCAGCAGCTCGGGTATCAACACTGAAGCTTTCTTT
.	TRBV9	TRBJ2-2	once	CASSVAQTSFSGELFF	TGTGCCAGCAGCGTAGCGCAGACTAGTTTTTCCGGGGAGCTGTTTTTT
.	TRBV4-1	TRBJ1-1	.	CASSQEQGGARLNTEAFF	TGCGCCAGCAGCCAAGAACAAGGGGGGGCCCGGTTGAACACTGAAGCTTTCTTT
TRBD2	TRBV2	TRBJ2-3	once	CASRPWLAGGGTDTQYF	TGTGCCAGCAGACCCTGGCTAGCGGGGGGGGGCACAGATACGCAGTATTTT
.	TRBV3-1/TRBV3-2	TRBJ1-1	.	CASSQDPGDEAFF	TGTGCCAGCAGCCAAGACCCCGGGGATGAAGCTTTCTTT
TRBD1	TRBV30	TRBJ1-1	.	CAWSVLVQGDTEAFF	TGTGCCTGGAGTGTCTTGGTACAGGGGGACACTGAAGCTTTCTTT
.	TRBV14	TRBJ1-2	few	CASSQWAGSGYGYTF	TGTGCCAGCAGCCAGTGGGCAGGGTCGGGCTATGGCTACACCTTC
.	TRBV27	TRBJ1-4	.	CASSSNTEKLFF	TGTGCCAGCAGTTCCAACACTGAAAAACTGTTTTTT
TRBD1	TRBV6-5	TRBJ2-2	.	CASSSGTGVIGELFF	TGTGCCAGCAGTTCCGGGACAGGGGTTATCGGGGAGCTGTTTTTT
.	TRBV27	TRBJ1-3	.	CASSLGGSGNTIYF	TGTGCCAGCAGTTTAGGAGGGTCTGGAAACACCATATATTTT
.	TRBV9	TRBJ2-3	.	CASSVARERQDTQYF	TGTGCCAGCAGCGTAGCTCGGGAGAGGCAAGATACGCAGTATTTT
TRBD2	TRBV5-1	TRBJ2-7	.	CASSSGTSGSYEQYF	TGCGCCAGCAGCTCGGGGACTAGCGGGAGTTACGAGCAGTACTTC
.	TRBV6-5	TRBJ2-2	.	CASRIQGRGTGELFF	TGTGCCAGCAGGATACAGGGTCGGGGCACCGGGGAGCTGTTTTTT
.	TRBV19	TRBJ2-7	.	CASSIEAGRSYEQYF	TGTGCCAGTAGTATAGAGGCAGGGCGCTCCTACGAGCAGTACTTC
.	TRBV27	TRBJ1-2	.	CASSLSGGDLYGYTF	TGTGCCAGCAGTTTATCGGGAGGAGACCTCTATGGCTACACCTTC
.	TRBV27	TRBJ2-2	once	CASSQTYTGELFF	TGTGCCAGCAGTCAGACATACACCGGGGAGCTGTTTTTT
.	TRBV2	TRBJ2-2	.	CASSEISNTGELFF	TGTGCCAGCAGCGAAATATCGAACACCGGGGAGCTGTTTTTT
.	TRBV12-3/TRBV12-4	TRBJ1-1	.	CASYGRGRTEAFF	TGTGCCAGCTACGGGAGGGGTCGGACTGAAGCTTTCTTT
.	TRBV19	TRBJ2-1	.	CASKTREAVASYNEQFF	TGTGCCAGTAAGACCAGGGAGGCGGTCGCCTCCTACAATGAGCAGTTCTTC
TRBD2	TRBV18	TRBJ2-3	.	CASSPTSGSTDTQYF	TGTGCCAGCTCACCAACTAGCGGTAGCACAGATACGCAGTATTTT
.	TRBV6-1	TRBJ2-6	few	CASSEEGVGANVLTF	TGTGCCAGCAGTGAAGAGGGGGTCGGGGCCAACGTCCTGACTTTC
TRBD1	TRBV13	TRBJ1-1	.	CASSAGTGGTEAFF	TGTGCCAGCAGCGCAGGGACAGGGGGCACTGAAGCTTTCTTT
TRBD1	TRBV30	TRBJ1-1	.	CAWKQGPTEAFF	TGTGCCTGGAAACAGGGGCCCACTGAAGCTTTCTTT
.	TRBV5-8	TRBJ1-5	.	CASSLVAGAKRQPQHF	TGTGCCAGCAGCTTGGTCGCGGGGGCGAAAAGGCAGCCCCAGCATTTT
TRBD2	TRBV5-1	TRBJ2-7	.	CARSRGGLAGGPYEQYF	TGCGCCCGCAGCCGGGGGGGCCTAGCGGGGGGCCCCTACGAGCAGTACTTC
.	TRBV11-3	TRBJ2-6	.	CASSLVGASGHSGANVLTF	TGTGCCAGCAGCTTAGTGGGGGCCAGCGGACACTCTGGGGCCAACGTCCTGACTTTC
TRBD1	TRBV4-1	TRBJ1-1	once	CASSLTGTGEKAFF	TGCGCCAGCAGCCTCACCGGGACAGGGGAGAAAGCTTTCTTT
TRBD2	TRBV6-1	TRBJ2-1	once	CASSDPRGGLNYNEQFF	TGTGCCAGCAGTGACCCCCGGGGGGGACTTAACTACAATGAGCAGTTCTTC
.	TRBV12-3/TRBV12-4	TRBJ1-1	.	CASSSADLTAFF	TGTGCCAGCAGCTCTGCGGATCTGACCGCTTTCTTT
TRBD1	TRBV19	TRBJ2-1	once	CASQTQGAYNEQFF	TGTGCCAGTCAAACCCAGGGGGCATACAATGAGCAGTTCTTC
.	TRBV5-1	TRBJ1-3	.	CASSLGLASGNTIYF	TGCGCCAGCAGCTTGGGGTTAGCCTCTGGAAACACCATATATTTT
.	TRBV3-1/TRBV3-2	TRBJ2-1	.	CASSQDRGEQFF	TGTGCCAGCAGCCAAGATCGGGGTGAGCAGTTCTTC
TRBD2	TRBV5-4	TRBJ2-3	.	CASSLATSGHTDTQYF	TGTGCCAGCAGCTTGGCGACTAGCGGGCACACAGATACGCAGTATTTT
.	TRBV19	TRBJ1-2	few	CASSSVNYGYTF	TGTGCCAGTAGTTCTGTCAACTATGGCTACACCTTC
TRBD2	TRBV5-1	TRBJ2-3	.	CASSWGTSGGRTDTQYF	TGCGCCAGCAGCTGGGGGACTAGCGGGGGCCGCACAGATACGCAGTATTTT
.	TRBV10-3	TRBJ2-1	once	CAISGTSQGSSYNEQFF	TGTGCCATCAGTGGCACGAGCCAGGGAAGCTCCTACAATGAGCAGTTCTTC
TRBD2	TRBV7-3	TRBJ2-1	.	CASSLSHSGGPQFF	TGTGCCAGCAGCTTAAGTCACAGCGGGGGCCCTCAGTTCTTC
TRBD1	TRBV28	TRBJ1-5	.	CASSLLAGQGQPQHF	TGTGCCAGCAGTCTCTTAGCTGGACAGGGTCAGCCCCAGCATTTT
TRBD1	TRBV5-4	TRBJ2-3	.	CASSPMTGGLDTQYF	TGTGCCAGCAGCCCGATGACAGGGGGGTTAGATACGCAGTATTTT
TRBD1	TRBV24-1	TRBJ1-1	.	CATSDPTGFEAFF	TGTGCCACCAGTGATCCGACAGGGTTTGAAGCTTTCTTT
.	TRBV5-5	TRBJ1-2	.	CASSLSQGNYGYTF	TGTGCCAGCAGCTTGTCTCAGGGAAACTATGGCTACACCTTC
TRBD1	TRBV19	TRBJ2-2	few	CASSPADRGMVFF	TGTGCCAGTAGTCCCGCGGACAGGGGAATGGTGTTTTTT
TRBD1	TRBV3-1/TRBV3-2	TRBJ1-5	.	CASTLGQGTQPQHF	TGTGCCAGCACCCTAGGACAGGGGACTCAGCCCCAGCATTTT
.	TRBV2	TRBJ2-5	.	CASSRVLETQYF	TGTGCCAGCAGCAGGGTTCTGGAGACCCAGTACTTC
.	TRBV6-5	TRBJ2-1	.	CASSYRETYNEQFF	TGTGCCAGCAGTTACCGGGAAACCTACAATGAGCAGTTCTTC
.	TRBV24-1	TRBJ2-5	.	CATSERGVQETQYF	TGTGCCACCAGTGAAAGGGGCGTACAAGAGACCCAGTACTTC
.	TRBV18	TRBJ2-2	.	CASSWTPLNTGELFF	TGTGCCAGCTCATGGACACCTTTAAACACCGGGGAGCTGTTTTTT
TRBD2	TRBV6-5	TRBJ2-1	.	CASNLGLADYNEQFF	TGTGCCAGCAACCTGGGACTAGCGGACTACAATGAGCAGTTCTTC
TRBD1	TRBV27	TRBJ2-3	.	CASSLDRVGTDTQYF	TGTGCCAGCAGTTTAGACAGGGTAGGAACAGATACGCAGTATTTT